This T cell receptor (beta chain) appears in the sequencing data of a study of blood T cells in healthy people across ages (dated by TCRdb to between 2014 and 2017). Concerning the study at large: Template switching captured roughly one uniquely barcoded TCR beta cDNA molecule per two T cells in model experiments. To avoid experimental bias, donors of different ages were spread randomly across the sequencing lanes. Age-related changes in TCR beta repertoire diversity were measured in the study by deep sequencing normalized with unique cDNA molecular identifiers. Donors were grouped into four age groups: young (average 16 years), middle-aged (roughly 37), aged (around 62) and long-lived (around 82). Two additional independent replicas of 1 million unique cDNA reads from the same blood draw were analyzed for two donors (one aged 18 to 30 and one aged 80 or older).

Donors were under 40 systemically healthy Caucasian individuals from Russia aged roughly 6 to 100 years. Each donor gave 8 to 10 milliliters of peripheral blood, collected into EDTA-treated Vacutainer tubes. Ficoll-Paque density-gradient centrifugation was used to isolate PBMCs, with at least 6.5 million per sample. Total RNA was extracted from PBMCs with Trizol reagent, with at least 5 micrograms obtained per sample. The percentages of naive CD45RAhigh/CD27high T cells were determined by flow cytometry on a PBMC aliquot from every donor. From V the trimming removes 7 bases and from J it removes 2 bases, while the gene matches leave 11 bases of the junction unaccounted for. The germline V gene gives CDR1 as SGHVS and CDR2 as FQNEAQ. The CDR3, from cysteine to phenylalanine, totals 18 residues. Just CDR3 DNA is preserved here, 54 bases in frame from base 1. The library came from 5' RACE. The instrument was an Illumina HiSeq 2500. A second PCR of roughly 6 to 12 cycles was performed with a sample-barcoded 5' primer and a J-beta primer mix. Each TCR beta cDNA molecule received a unique molecular identifier from a template-switch 5' adaptor carrying 12 random nucleotides. Each sample yielded at least 3 million CDR3-containing paired-end reads. All of the RNA was converted into first-strand cDNA using the Mint cDNA synthesis kit, with a TRBC-specific oligonucleotide serving as the primer. After uracil-DNA glycosylase treatment, a first 18-cycle PCR used universal primers M1SS and BC2_uni_R on all cDNA. The paper's processing steps were these. For normalization, 1 million high-quality reads were randomly selected from each sample, with every read carrying a distinct molecular identifier. Reads with shared molecular identifiers were discarded instead of being binned into consensus sequences. MiTCR, with a Q25 quality threshold and the strictest error-elimination algorithm, was used for CDR3 identification, clonotype clustering and error correction. A nonparametric unseen species model with Euler transformation was used to estimate a lower bound on total TCR beta diversity. TCRdb redid the processing of the public reads, applying fastp at Q25 and MiXCR, and retained in-frame beta chains. All rows with the same CDR3 protein become a single entry with the most common DNA and genes. The V and J calls reflect TCRdb's pipeline rather than the authors' work. This sample gives around 650,000 distinct CDR3 sequences in total; around 32% of them show up just once. The top ten clones comprise 15% of the sample.

Overall results and qualifications from the work: The percentage of naive T cells measured by flow cytometry correlated strongly with observed TCR beta diversity. Compared with the aged group, the long-lived group had more naive CD4+ T cells, fewer expanded clones and increased TCR diversity, a pattern suggesting age selection. Because the CMV infection status of the donors was unknown, age-related changes in expanded clonotypes may potentially have been confounded. Estimates of total diversity from one million sequenced T cells were regarded as lower bounds and underestimates. As age increased, observed TCR beta diversity per million T cells dropped in a roughly linear way, and a significant reduction was already evident by age roughly 40. Because profiling used bulk unsorted PBMCs, naive and antigen-experienced compartments could not be compared conclusively.

A remark on this clonotype: Its antigen remains undetermined. There are no base qualities to consult, and no much larger clone falls within one base.

The sequenced sample consisted of blood. The receptor's source is a woman older than 75 in good health. Donor details come from another sample of the same person, matched by shared clones. The receptor chain draws on TRBV7-8 and TRBJ2-5; 15 bases in between match TRBD2. The nucleotide sequence reads TGTGCCAGCACCTTTACAAGGACTAGCGGGAGGGTACAAGAGACCCAGTACTTC. The resulting protein is CASTFTRTSGRVQETQYF.